These 25 T cell receptor beta chains were sequenced from one sample in a study of Ad26.COV2.S vaccination and SARS-CoV-2 variants. Produced via immunoSEQ multiplex PCR; TCRdb's table is partial and in-frame only. Of a few hundred thousand clones in the sample, 90% are singletons; the top ten hold about 5%. As for treatment: around 19 received Ad26.COV2.S at low or high dose, single or two shots; five or six received placebo; per-sample allocation not given. Samples were taken on day 63 after the first vaccine or placebo injection. This material consisted of peripheral blood, taken in a trial of Ad26.COV2.S vaccine versus placebo. The receptors here all came from a person between 18 and 65 years old who received the Ad26.COV2.S COVID-19 vaccine or a placebo.

V gene TRBV7-9 combines with J gene TRBJ2-6, with D uncertain. CDR1 and CDR2 from the germline V gene are SEHNR and FQNEAQ (reference sequence). Trimming removed 3 bases at V and 0 bases at J, with 12 bases between. CDR3 size: 17 residues. The CDR3 protein is CASSFELQVSGANVLTF. The DNA of the CDR3 is TGTGCCAGCAGCTTTGAATTGCAGGTCTCTGGGGCCAACGTCCTGACTTTC.

V gene TRBV5-6 combines with J gene TRBJ1-2, with TRBD1 matching over 10 bases. Germline lookup yields CDR1 SGHDT and CDR2 YYEEEE. The CDR3 spans 16 residues. The J segment lost 1 base and the V segment lost 6 bases, leaving 9 bases of the junction unmatched. Here the CDR3 reads CASTPDRGYLNYGYTF. The CDR3, as DNA: TGTGCCAGCACCCCGGACAGGGGGTATCTTAACTATGGCTACACCTTC.

This clone was seen more than once but under ten times. The chain links TRBV4-1 to TRBJ1-5, with D hard to call. The V gene's germline CDR1 is MGHRA and CDR2 YSYEKL. This CDR3 contains 15 residues. V lost 1 base and J 5 bases, leaving 12 bases between the germline ends. In DNA form, the CDR3 reads TGCGCCAGCAGCCAAGGCACCCCTTCTGATCAGCCCCAGCATTTT. This translates into CASSQGTPSDQPQHF.

The chain is built from TRBV6-5 and TRBJ1-2; TRBD1 aligns across 9 bases. CDR3 length: 14 residues. Trimming at V came to 5 bases and at J to 4 bases, leaving 5 bases not matched to a gene. The germline V gene has CDR1 MNHEY and CDR2 SVGAGI. The DNA for the CDR3 is TGTGCCAGCAGTCGGACAGGGGTATTCTATGGCTACACCTTC. Protein sequence: CASSRTGVFYGYTF.

The CDR3 DNA is TGTGCCAGCAGCTACCAGGGGGGCAACGAGCAGTACTTC. Protein sequence: CASSYQGGNEQYF. J is TRBJ2-7 and V is TRBV11-3, with D maybe TRBD1 (7 bases). Germline V gene data show CDR1 as SGHNT and CDR2 as YENEEA. V was pared by 4 bases and J by 5 bases, with 12 bases between. The CDR3 consists of 13 residues.

The chain is built from TRBV24-1 and TRBJ2-1, with a weak D call TRBD2 (5 bases). The CDR3 has 14 amino acids. Trimming removed 6 bases from V and 0 bases from J, with 8 bases in between. Germline CDR1 reads KGHDR; CDR2 reads SFDVKD. The CDR3 coding sequence is TGTGCCACCAGTCGAGGGAGCTCCTACAATGAGCAGTTCTTC. Protein: CATSRGSSYNEQFF.

The V call is TRBV4-3, the J call TRBJ1-3, with D possibly TRBD1 on 5 matching bases. Germline V CDR1 and CDR2: LGHNA, YSLEER. The V and J ends lost 4 bases and 3 bases respectively, with 13 bases between them. CDR3 length equals 15 residues. CDR3 in DNA: TGCGCCAGCAGCCTAACCCCAGGGTTTGGAAACACCATATATTTT. Translated, it gives CASSLTPGFGNTIYF.

This clone was counted between two and nine times. V usage is TRBV3-1 (or the pseudogene TRBV3-2) and J usage is TRBJ1-2, with 10 bases that match TRBD1. J gave up 11 bases and V 1 base, and 7 bases lay outside the gene matches. The germline V gene has CDR1 LGHDT and CDR2 YNNKEL (reference sequence). The CDR3 is made up of 14 amino acids. The DNA for the CDR3 is TGTGCCAGCAGCCAAGGGACAGGGGGATTCAGATACACCTTC. It specifies CASSQGTGGFRYTF.

This clone is a singleton in its sample. The chain combines TRBV5-4 with TRBJ2-5; no clear D. Deletions cut 2 bases from V and 5 bases from J, with 10 bases between. The CDR3 is 13 amino acids. Germline V gives CDR1 SGHNT, CDR2 YYREEE (reference sequence). This chain's CDR3 is CASSLAFRETQYF. The CDR3 DNA is TGTGCCAGCAGCTTAGCTTTTCGGGAGACCCAGTACTTC.

The chain links TRBV10-3 to TRBJ1-2; D gene ambiguous. CDR1 is ENHRY, CDR2 SYGVKD, per germline. With 6 bases removed from V and 4 bases from J, the gap between germline ends came to 6 bases. The CDR3 runs to 11 residues. The DNA of the CDR3 is TGTGCCATCAGGGGAACCTATGGCTACACCTTC. It translates to CAIRGTYGYTF.

The rearrangement links TRBV18 to TRBJ2-1, with a weak D call TRBD2 (6 bases). Germline CDR1 is KGHSH and CDR2 is LQKENI. The CDR3 is 17 amino acids. With 1 base removed from V and 9 bases from J, the gap between germline ends came to 22 bases. In nucleotides, the CDR3 is TGTGCCAGCTCACCACGGGACTGGGGCTTAATGGAGGGTGAGCAGTTCTTC. This sequence encodes CASSPRDWGLMEGEQFF.

This clone was seen a handful of times. V gene TRBV11-2 combines with J gene TRBJ1-6; possible D gene TRBD1, 5 bases. From germline, CDR1 is SGHAT and CDR2 FQNNGV. This CDR3 contains 15 residues. Trimming took off 4 bases at V and 3 bases at J, with 10 bases between the two ends. DNA of the CDR3: TGTGCCAGCAGCTCCAGCAGGGACTATAATTCACCCCTCCACTTT. It translates to CASSSSRDYNSPLHF.

V is TRBV10-2 and J is TRBJ2-2, with TRBD2 matching 9 bases. This CDR3 is 15 amino acids long. Trimming at V came to 6 bases and at J to 7 bases, leaving 9 bases not matched to a gene. Germline CDR1 reads WSHSY; CDR2 reads SAAADI. Written as DNA, the CDR3 is TGCGCCAGCAGGGAGGGGACTAGCCCCTTCGGGGAGCTGTTTTTT. This gives the protein CASREGTSPFGELFF.

This clone was picked up a small number of times. The gene calls are TRBV3-1 (or the pseudogene TRBV3-2) and TRBJ1-2; TRBD1 is a possible D gene (6 bases). CDR3 size: 15 residues. Trimming left V 3 bases short and J 4 bases short, with 15 bases between. Germline-derived CDR1 and CDR2 are LGHDT and YNNKEL (reference sequence). The CDR3 is CASSHLRQALYGYTF. The DNA for the CDR3 is TGTGCCAGCAGCCACCTGAGACAGGCACTCTATGGCTACACCTTC.

This rearrangement joins TRBV28 to TRBJ1-2; weak D call: TRBD1 (6 bases). Germline-derived CDR1 and CDR2 are MDHEN and SYDVKM. This CDR3 has 11 residues. V was pared by 10 bases and J by 5 bases, with 11 bases between. CDR3 sequence reads: CATTGPYGYTF. DNA of the CDR3: TGTGCCACCACAGGGCCATATGGCTACACCTTC.

The chain uses TRBV24-1 and TRBJ1-6; 10 bases fit TRBD1. Germline loops: CDR1 KGHDR, CDR2 SFDVKD. Germline trimming cut 3 bases from V and 1 base from J; bases unmatched to any gene: 11. The CDR3 totals 20 residues. The CDR3 protein is CATSDPSMWDRGSYNSPLHF. The CDR3 nucleotides read TGTGCCACCAGTGATCCGTCTATGTGGGACAGGGGTTCCTATAATTCACCCCTCCACTTT.

The V and J genes are TRBV30 and TRBJ1-4, with D unresolved. There are 15 residues in the CDR3. Germline V CDR1 and CDR2: GTSNPN, SVGIG (reference sequence). V was shortened by 1 base and J by 4 bases, with 13 bases between the two germline ends. CDR3 residues: CAWSAEAGNNEKLFF. The CDR3 bases are TGTGCCTGGAGTGCCGAAGCAGGAAATAATGAAAAACTGTTTTTT.

V gene TRBV6-2 or TRBV6-3 combines with J gene TRBJ1-1; the match to TRBD1 covers 7 bases. The V gene end was trimmed by 2 bases and the J gene end by 7 bases; junction bases not matched to a gene: 16. The CDR3 is 17 amino acids. CDR1 and CDR2 from the germline V gene are MNHEY and SVGEGT. The CDR3 loop reads CASSYPKATGYRGEAFF. Written as DNA, the CDR3 is TGTGCCAGCAGTTACCCCAAAGCGACAGGGTATAGGGGTGAAGCTTTCTTT.

V usage is TRBV19 and J usage is TRBJ1-1; a possible D gene is TRBD1 (6 bases). Per germline, CDR1 LNHDA and CDR2 SQIVND (reference sequence). The CDR3 runs to 17 residues. Trimming pared 8 bases from V and 3 bases from J, leaving 25 bases between. DNA of the CDR3: TGTGCCAGTGGCAGACCACCGAGGGGGTGGTCGGACACTGAAGCTTTCTTT. Encoded protein: CASGRPPRGWSDTEAFF.

CDR3 bases: TGTGCCAGTAGTACCGAAGAACAGGGCTATTTCCAGGGTGAAAAACTGTTTTTT. Translated, it gives CASSTEEQGYFQGEKLFF. V and J are TRBV19 and TRBJ1-4; D may be TRBD1 (6 bases). The CDR3 loop spans 18 amino acids. CDR1 is LNHDA, CDR2 SQIVND, per germline (reference sequence). Trimming removed 4 bases at V and 7 bases at J, with 25 bases between.

V and J are TRBV5-1 and TRBJ2-3; D remains unclear. The length of the CDR3 is 15 residues. Germline V gene data show CDR1 as SGHRS and CDR2 as YFSETQ. Trimming removed 0 bases at V and 5 bases at J, with 13 bases between. In nucleotides, the CDR3 is TGCGCCAGCAGCTTGGAGATGGTTGGCGGAGATACGCAGTATTTT. Protein product: CASSLEMVGGDTQYF.

The gene calls are TRBV5-1 and TRBJ2-5, with D possibly called TRBD1 or TRBD2 (5 bases each). The germline V gene encodes CDR1 SGHRS and CDR2 YFSETQ. CDR3 size: 16 residues. V gave up 4 bases and J gave up 3 bases, with 19 bases separating them. CDR3 in amino acids: CASSGGLLGAKETQYF. The CDR3 nucleotides are TGCGCCAGCAGCGGTGGACTCCTAGGGGCCAAAGAGACCCAGTACTTC.

The CDR3 region has the DNA TGTGCCAGCTCACCGCCCCGGGGGGACAGACCTAACACTGAAGCTTTCTTT. It translates to CASSPPRGDRPNTEAFF. The J gene is TRBJ1-1, the V gene TRBV18, with TRBD1 identical over 7 bases. The CDR3 contains 17 residues. The V gene end was trimmed by 3 bases and the J gene end by 2 bases; junction bases not matched to a gene: 12. Germline V lookup: CDR1 KGHSH, CDR2 LQKENI.

V and J are TRBV18 and TRBJ2-1; D gene unclear. Germline loops: CDR1 KGHSH, CDR2 LQKENI. V shed 0 bases and J shed 10 bases, with 13 bases lying between them. This CDR3 comprises 14 residues. CDR3 sequence (DNA): TGTGCCAGCTCACCACCGGGGATGAGGAACGAGCAGTTCTTC. It encodes CASSPPGMRNEQFF.

The chain recombines TRBV6-6 with TRBJ1-1, with D hard to call. In germline, CDR1 is MNHNY, CDR2 SVGAGI (reference sequence). CDR3 length: 13 residues. The V gene lost 6 bases and the J gene lost 1 base, with 9 bases spanning the gap. CDR3 sequence reads: CASSWEGNTEAFF. For the CDR3, the DNA is TGTGCCAGCAGCTGGGAGGGGAACACTGAAGCTTTCTTT.